A selection of T cell receptor beta chains follows, all from one sample in a study of neurological immune-mediated disorders. TCRdb called the 5' RACE reads again in MiXCR, with one record for every CDR3 protein. The table shows about 71,000 distinct CDR3 sequences, with 3.4% occurring only once. Sequencing used PBMCs. Every receptor here comes from a man between 40 and 49 years old with multiple sclerosis. Each CDR3 is given with its conserved first and last residue. The order of the fields is D gene, J gene, V gene, clone size, CDR3 DNA, CDR3 protein. A D gene is named only where the DNA matches it firmly. Size is stated as once, few, many or a size class.

-	TRBJ2-3	TRBV27	many	TGTGCCAGCAGTTTAATCGGCGGACGGGGCCCAGATACGCAGTATTTT	CASSLIGGRGPDTQYF
TRBD1	TRBJ1-2	TRBV7-8	many	TGTGCCAGCAGCCTGGGGACAGTCCGTACCAACTATGGCTACACCTTC	CASSLGTVRTNYGYTF
TRBD1	TRBJ1-2	TRBV20-1	many	TGCAGTGCTATTGACAGGGTGGGAAAAGGCTACACCTTC	CSAIDRVGKGYTF
-	TRBJ2-1	TRBV20-1	many	TGCAGTGCCTTGGCCCGGATTAGGCAGTTCTTC	CSALARIRQFF
-	TRBJ1-6	TRBV9	many	TGTGCCAGCAGGGGGGGGGACGGTCGGGGACCCCTCCACTTT	CASRGGDGRGPLHF
TRBD1	TRBJ1-2	TRBV5-6	many	TGTGCCAGCAGCCCCCCGGGACAGCAGAACTATGGCTACACCTTC	CASSPPGQQNYGYTF
-	TRBJ2-7	TRBV5-1	many	TGCGCCAGCAGCTTGGCCTCCGGATGGGAGCAGTACTTC	CASSLASGWEQYF
TRBD1	TRBJ2-2	TRBV29-1	many	TGCAGCGTAGACAGGGGCGGCACCGGGGAGCTGTTTTTT	CSVDRGGTGELFF
-	TRBJ1-1	TRBV29-1	many	TGCAGCGTTCTTCCGAACAGGGTGAACACTGAAGCTTTCTTT	CSVLPNRVNTEAFF
-	TRBJ1-1	TRBV7-9	many	TGTGCCAGCAGCTTAGTCTACAGGGAATGGACTGAAGCTTTCTTT	CASSLVYREWTEAFF
-	TRBJ2-7	TRBV3-1	many	TGTGCCAGCAGCACTATGGGGACGGCCTACGAGCAGTACTTC	CASSTMGTAYEQYF
-	TRBJ1-1	TRBV7-9	many	TGTGCCAGCAGCTTAGGAGTAGCTGAAGCTTTCTTT	CASSLGVAEAFF
-	TRBJ2-3	TRBV24-1	many	TGTGCCACCAGTGATTCCCCGGGTCGAGGAGATACGCAGTATTTT	CATSDSPGRGDTQYF